Presented here are 10 T cell receptor beta chains from one specimen sequenced in a study of T cell repertoires in cytomegalovirus infection (dated by TCRdb to about 2019). The treatment or condition label on this specimen signifies: in vitro stimulation with specific CMV peptide epitopes to enrich CMV-specific T cells. The instrument given in TCRdb is Illumina HiSeq 1500. TCRdb reanalyzed the raw reads on its own, using fastp at Q25 for trimming and MiXCR for clone calling, and kept in-frame beta chains. A single entry per CDR3 protein holds the most common genes and DNA from its merged rows. This sample holds roughly 500,000 distinct CDR3 sequences; about 33% were observed only once. The ten largest clones take up roughly 16% of the sample. The antigens of these receptors remain unknown. Specimen: cultured PBMCs, collected from culture after CMV antigen stimulation. Source of these receptors: a human donor in good health (CMV status not recorded). Some clones in this sample may be carry-over from other donors' samples.

Many counts were recorded for this clonotype. The rearrangement links TRBV7-2 to TRBJ2-5, with 7 bases lining up with TRBD1. The CDR3 covers 14 residues. Germline values: CDR1 SGHTA, CDR2 FQGNSA. The J segment lost 7 bases and the V segment lost 1 base, leaving 6 bases of the junction unmatched. The chain's CDR3 is CASSLGTGDRTQYF. The DNA for the CDR3 is TGTGCCAGCAGCTTAGGGACAGGAGACCGGACCCAGTACTTC. The full variable domain, rest sourced from reference TRBV7-2 and TRBJ2-5, is GAGVSQSPSNKVTEKGKDVELRCDPISGHTALYWYRQSLGQGLEFLIYFQGNSAPDKSGLPSDRFSAERTGGSVSTLTIQRTQQEDSAVYLCASSLGTGDRTQYFGPGTRLLVL.

The chain employs TRBV30 and TRBJ2-1; no reliable D call. Germline CDR1 and CDR2: GTSNPN and SVGIG (reference sequence). Trimming pared 0 bases from V and 6 bases from J, leaving 9 bases between. The CDR3 extends over 13 amino acids. The CDR3 coding sequence is TGTGCCTGGAGTGTACCCGGCCTCAATGAGCAGTTCTTC. Translation gives CAWSVPGLNEQFF.

This clonotype was seen a few times. The rearrangement uses TRBV28 and TRBJ2-1; D is possibly TRBD1 (5 bases). CDR3 length: 15 amino acids. V was pared by 2 bases and J by 4 bases, with 12 bases between. CDR1 is MDHEN and CDR2 is SYDVKM in the germline V gene. Here the CDR3 DNA reads TGTGCCAGCAGTTTACAGGGAATGAATTACAATGAGCAGTTCTTC. It translates to CASSLQGMNYNEQFF.

The chain carries TRBV18 and TRBJ2-2, with D tentatively TRBD2 (6 bases). The CDR3 has 16 residues. The germline V gene has CDR1 KGHSH and CDR2 LQKENI. Trimming pared 0 bases from V and 2 bases from J, leaving 10 bases between. CDR3 residues: CASSPPGGLNTGELFF. The CDR3 nucleotides are TGTGCCAGCTCACCACCGGGAGGACTTAACACCGGGGAGCTGTTTTTT.

The V gene is TRBV20-1, the J gene TRBJ2-7; perhaps TRBD2 as D (6 bases). V was cut by 5 bases and J by 3 bases, with 17 bases left in between. Germline loops: CDR1 DFQATT, CDR2 SNEGSKA (reference sequence). This CDR3 has 14 residues. In DNA, the CDR3 is TGCAGTGCTCCCCAACCGGGACTGGGCTACGAGCAGTACTTC. This encodes CSAPQPGLGYEQYF.

This clonotype was detected only a few times. The V and J genes are TRBV7-3 and TRBJ2-3, with a weak D call TRBD2 (5 bases). CDR3 size: 13 residues. Germline CDR1 and CDR2: SGHTA and FQGTGA. The V end lost 3 bases, the J end lost 4 bases, and 8 bases lay between the germline ends. The CDR3, as DNA: TGTGCCAGCAGCTTGGAGGTTGCAGATACGCAGTATTTT. Its translation: CASSLEVADTQYF. Full variable domain (missing parts from reference TRBV7-3 and TRBJ2-3): GAGVSQTPSNKVTEKGKYVELRCDPISGHTALYWYRQSLGQGPEFLIYFQGTGAADDSGLPNDRFFAVRPEGSVSTLKIQRTERGDSAVYLCASSLEVADTQYFGPGTRLTVL.

This chain links TRBV7-8 with TRBJ2-3; TRBD1 is a possible D gene (6 bases). Germline V lookup: CDR1 SGHVS, CDR2 FQNEAQ. CDR3 length equals 14 residues. Trimming stripped 4 bases from V and 3 bases from J, with 11 bases between. Here the CDR3 DNA reads TGTGCCAGCAGCTCCAAAAGGGGGACAGATACGCAGTATTTT. Its translation: CASSSKRGTDTQYF. Variable domain in full (rest from reference TRBV7-8 and TRBJ2-3): GAGVSQSPRYKVAKRGQDVALRCDPISGHVSLFWYQQALGQGPEFLTYFQNEAQLDKSGLPSDRFFAERPEGSVSTLKIQRTQQEDSAVYLCASSSKRGTDTQYFGPGTRLTVL.

This clonotype was recorded many times. This sequence joins TRBV7-2 and TRBJ2-5; 7 nucleotides match TRBD2. The germline CDR1 and CDR2 sequences are SGHTA and FQGNSA. CDR3 length: 14 amino acids. Germline trimming cut 3 bases from V and 2 bases from J; bases unmatched to any gene: 3. CDR3 protein: CASSFGRGQETQYF. CDR3 sequence (DNA): TGTGCCAGCAGCTTCGGGCGGGGGCAAGAGACCCAGTACTTC.

The CDR3 spells CASKVMRGGSRGYTF. The CDR3 coding sequence is TGTGCCAGTAAAGTGATGCGGGGAGGTTCGCGGGGCTACACCTTC. This sequence joins TRBV19 and TRBJ1-2; D gene uncertain. From germline, CDR1 is LNHDA and CDR2 SQIVND (reference sequence). This CDR3 contains 15 residues. With 7 bases removed from V and 8 bases from J, the gap between germline ends came to 23 bases.

This clonotype showed up just a few times. V usage is TRBV7-2 and J usage is TRBJ2-1; 10 nucleotides line up with TRBD2. After removal of 7 bases from V and 7 bases from J, the junction contained 13 bases not matched to a gene. Per the germline V gene, CDR1 is SGHTA and CDR2 is FQGNSA. This CDR3 spans 16 amino acids. The CDR3 region is CASTPRPSGRANEQFF. For the CDR3, the DNA is TGTGCCAGCACCCCGCGGCCCAGCGGGAGGGCGAATGAGCAGTTCTTC.